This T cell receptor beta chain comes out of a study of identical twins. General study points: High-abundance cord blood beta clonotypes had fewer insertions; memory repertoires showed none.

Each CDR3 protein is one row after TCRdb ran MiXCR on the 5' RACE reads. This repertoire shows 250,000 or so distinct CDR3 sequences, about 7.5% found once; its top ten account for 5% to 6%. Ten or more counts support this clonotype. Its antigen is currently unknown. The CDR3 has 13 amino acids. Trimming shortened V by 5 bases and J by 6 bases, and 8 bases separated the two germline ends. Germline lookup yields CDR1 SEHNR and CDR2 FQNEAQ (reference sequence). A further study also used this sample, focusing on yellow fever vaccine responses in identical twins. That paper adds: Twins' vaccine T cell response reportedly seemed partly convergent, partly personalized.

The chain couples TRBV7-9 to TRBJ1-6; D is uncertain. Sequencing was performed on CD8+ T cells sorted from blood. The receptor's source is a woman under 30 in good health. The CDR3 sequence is CASSPTTNSPLHF. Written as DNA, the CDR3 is TGTGCCAGCAGCCCCACGACTAATTCACCCCTCCACTTT.